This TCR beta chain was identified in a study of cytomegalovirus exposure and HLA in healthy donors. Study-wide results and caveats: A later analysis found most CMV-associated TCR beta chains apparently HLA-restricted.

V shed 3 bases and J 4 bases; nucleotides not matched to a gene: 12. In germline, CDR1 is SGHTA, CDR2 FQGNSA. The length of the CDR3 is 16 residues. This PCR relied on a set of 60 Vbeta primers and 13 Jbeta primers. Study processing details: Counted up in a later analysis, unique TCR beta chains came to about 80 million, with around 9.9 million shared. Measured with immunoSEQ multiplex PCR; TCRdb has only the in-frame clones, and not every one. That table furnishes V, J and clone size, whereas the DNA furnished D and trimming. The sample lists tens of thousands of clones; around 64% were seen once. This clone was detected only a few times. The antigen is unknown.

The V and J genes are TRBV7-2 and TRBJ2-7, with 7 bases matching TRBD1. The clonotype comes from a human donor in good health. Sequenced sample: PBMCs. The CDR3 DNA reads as TGTGCCAGCAGCTTCCCGGACAGGAAATACCAGTACGAGCAGTACTTC. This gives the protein CASSFPDRKYQYEQYF.